Below are 10 T cell receptor beta chains sequenced from a single sample in a study of blood T cell repertoires in COVID-19. Clones were sequenced by immunoSEQ multiplex PCR, and TCRdb holds only the in-frame ones, with some missing. The table includes 180,000 or so clones, around 85% detected once. Input material: PBMCs or T cells enriched from blood (not recorded which). The source of these receptors is a middle-aged man who had recovered from COVID-19.

In the case of this clone: Sequence at one end of the junction differs from germline and may be a read error. The gene calls are TRBV19 and TRBJ1-2, with D perhaps TRBD1 (6 bases). Per the germline V gene, CDR1 is LNHDA and CDR2 is SQIVND (reference sequence). This CDR3 is 10 amino acids long. Written as DNA, the CDR3 is TGTGCCAGTATTCAGGGGCCCCAAGACTTC. Encoded protein: CASIQGPQDF.

The J gene is TRBJ2-2, the V gene TRBV15, with D possibly being TRBD2 (6 bases). The ends were cut back, 0 bases at V and 1 base at J, with 15 bases in the middle. The germline gives CDR1 LNHNV, CDR2 YYDKDF (reference sequence). CDR3 length: 18 amino acids. The CDR3: CATSRDWVGGLNTGELFF. CDR3 DNA: TGTGCCACCAGCAGAGATTGGGTCGGGGGTTTGAACACCGGGGAGCTGTTTTTT.

The V call is TRBV14, the J call TRBJ2-7, with 10 bases fitting TRBD1. CDR3 length: 15 amino acids. The V and J ends lost 4 bases and 4 bases, in that order; junction bases with no gene match: 7. Germline CDR1 is SGHDN and CDR2 is FVKESK. The CDR3 loop is CASSLRTGGVYEQYF. Written as DNA, the CDR3 is TGTGCCAGCAGCCTCCGGACAGGGGGTGTTTACGAGCAGTACTTC.

The chain is built from TRBV29-1 and TRBJ2-1; maybe TRBD2 (5 bases). The CDR3 runs to 9 residues. Trimming removed 7 bases at V and 8 bases at J, with 6 bases between. CDR1 is SQVTM, CDR2 ANQGSEA, per germline. The CDR3: CSAGDEQFF. The CDR3 DNA reads TGCAGCGCCGGGGATGAGCAGTTCTTC.

This rearrangement joins TRBV4-1 to TRBJ1-5; TRBD1 aligns across 8 bases. The CDR3 contains 16 residues. J lost 7 bases, V lost 1 base, and 9 bases had no gene match. Germline CDR1 reads MGHRA; CDR2 reads YSYEKL. The CDR3 reads CASSQGAWTGKQPQHF. The CDR3 nucleotides read TGCGCCAGCAGCCAAGGAGCCTGGACAGGGAAGCAGCCCCAGCATTTT.

The chain joins TRBV7-9 to TRBJ1-5; the match to TRBD1 covers 12 bases. J gave up 6 bases and V 4 bases, and 4 bases lay outside the gene matches. The CDR3 is made up of 15 amino acids. CDR1 SEHNR and CDR2 FQNEAQ come from the germline V gene (reference sequence). CDR3 in amino acids: CASSSGQGASQPQHF. DNA for the CDR3: TGTGCCAGCAGCTCGGGACAGGGGGCGAGTCAGCCCCAGCATTTT.

The chain is built from TRBV30 and TRBJ1-5, with 7 bases identical to TRBD1. Germline CDR1 reads GTSNPN; CDR2 reads SVGIG (reference sequence). The CDR3 sequence is 14 residues long. Trimming cost V 3 bases and J 8 bases; bases outside gene matches: 10. The CDR3 DNA sequence: TGTGCCTGGAGGGAAAAGGGACAGATTGAGCCCCAGCATTTT. As protein: CAWREKGQIEPQHF.

The V gene is TRBV7-2, the J gene TRBJ1-1; no reliable D call. Per the germline V gene, CDR1 is SGHTA and CDR2 is FQGNSA. Trimming removed 1 base at V and 7 bases at J, with 10 bases between. The CDR3 length is 13 residues. CDR3 in DNA: TGTGCCAGCAGCTTAGAGTTCATGAGTGAAGCTTTCTTT. It codes for CASSLEFMSEAFF.

This clone occurred a few times. V usage is TRBV3-1 (or the pseudogene TRBV3-2) and J usage is TRBJ2-7; no clear D. The germline gives CDR1 LGHDT, CDR2 YNNKEL (reference sequence). Trimming shortened V by 2 bases and J by 6 bases, and 8 bases separated the two germline ends. CDR3 size: 12 residues. The CDR3 spells CASSQPLSEQYF. The DNA for the CDR3 is TGTGCCAGCAGCCAACCCCTTAGCGAGCAGTACTTC.

This CDR3 is CASSLMGSSGYGYTF. The DNA of the CDR3 is TGTGCCAGCAGCCTAATGGGGAGTTCGGGCTATGGCTACACCTTC. The chain recombines TRBV27 with TRBJ1-2, with unresolved D. There are 15 residues in the CDR3. V lost 6 bases and J 4 bases, leaving 18 bases between the germline ends. Per the germline V gene, CDR1 is MNHEY and CDR2 is SMNVEV (reference sequence).